These 10 T cell receptor beta chains were all obtained from the same sample, sequenced in a study of blood T cell repertoires in COVID-19. Repertoires were generated with immunoSEQ multiplex PCR, while TCRdb's copy carries only in-frame clones and drops some. The sample carries fewer than 100,000 clones, about 83% recorded once. Sequenced sample: peripheral blood. These receptor sequences come from a human donor in a cohort sampled during active COVID-19.

The rearrangement links TRBV29-1 to TRBJ2-1, with 9 bases aligning to TRBD2. Germline CDR1 and CDR2: SQVTM and ANQGSEA. CDR3 length: 15 amino acids. CDR3 in amino acids: CSSGGIAGVLNEQFF. The CDR3 DNA is TGCAGTTCGGGGGGCATAGCGGGAGTTCTCAATGAGCAGTTCTTC.

The chain joins TRBV6-1 to TRBJ1-2; D remains unclear. Per the germline V gene, CDR1 is MNHNS and CDR2 is SASEGT. V lost 3 bases, J lost 3 bases, and 5 bases lay in between. This CDR3 contains 12 residues. The CDR3 DNA reads TGTGCCAGCAGTGACACATACTATGGCTACACCTTC. It is translated as CASSDTYYGYTF.

J is TRBJ2-1 and V is TRBV27, with 9 positions matching TRBD2. J gave up 5 bases and V 5 bases, and 7 bases lay outside the gene matches. The V gene's germline CDR1 is MNHEY and CDR2 SMNVEV (reference sequence). There are 15 residues in the CDR3. The CDR3 DNA reads as TGTGCCAGCAGTCGTAGCGGGAGCTCTCACAATGAGCAGTTCTTC. Amino acids: CASSRSGSSHNEQFF.

The chain couples TRBV9 to TRBJ2-1; unclear D gene. The CDR3 runs 14 residues. V dropped 0 bases and J dropped 9 bases, with 13 bases sitting between them. CDR1 is SGDLS and CDR2 is YYNGEE in the germline V gene. The CDR3 coding sequence is TGTGCCAGCAGCGTAGGCCACCACCCGGGTGAGCAGTTCTTC. Translating gives CASSVGHHPGEQFF.

This chain uses TRBV29-1 with TRBJ2-1, with 12 bases matching TRBD2. The V and J ends lost 1 base and 0 bases, in that order; junction bases with no gene match: 7. Germline lookup yields CDR1 SQVTM and CDR2 ANQGSEA. CDR3 size: 18 residues. CDR3 amino acids: CSVEGASGRAHSYNEQFF. CDR3 coding DNA: TGCAGCGTTGAAGGGGCTAGCGGGAGGGCCCACTCCTACAATGAGCAGTTCTTC.

This clone was counted only a few times. The chain is built from TRBV9 and TRBJ1-1; D ambiguous. The CDR3 length is 14 residues. Germline V gene data show CDR1 as SGDLS and CDR2 as YYNGEE. Trimming removed 0 bases at V and 6 bases at J, with 12 bases between. The CDR3 nucleotides read TGTGCCAGCAGCGTAGATCCAGGACTTTCTGAAGCTTTCTTT. Encoded protein: CASSVDPGLSEAFF.

The chain joins TRBV5-1 to TRBJ2-3; tentatively, D is TRBD1 (6 bases). CDR1 and CDR2 (germline): SGHRS, YFSETQ. Trimming left V 0 bases short and J 4 bases short, with 12 bases between. The CDR3 contains 15 residues. The CDR3 reads CASSLGHRESDTQYF. The DNA of the CDR3 is TGCGCCAGCAGCTTGGGGCACAGGGAGTCAGATACGCAGTATTTT.

Note on this clone: The CDR3 ends on some other residue instead of the conserved phenylalanine or tryptophan, so this is likely a read error. The DNA is left out, because the CDR3 cannot be placed on it with certainty; the CDR3 is given as TCRdb lists it. This chain links TRBV7-9 with TRBJ1-2. Inclusive of both ends, the CDR3 amounts to 12 amino acids. CDR1 is SEHNR and CDR2 is FQNEAQ in the germline V gene (reference sequence). The CDR3 loop is CASSYGEMRVLV.

The table lists this clone with a few counts. The V gene is TRBV11-2, the J gene TRBJ1-6; 8 nucleotides match TRBD1. The CDR3 runs 14 residues. The germline CDR1 and CDR2 sequences are SGHAT and FQNNGV. Trimming removed 6 bases from V and 8 bases from J; junction bases left unmatched: 6. DNA for the CDR3: TGTGCCAGCAGGCAACCAGGGGGCCATTCACCCCTCCACTTT. This encodes CASRQPGGHSPLHF.

This clone was counted a few times. The rearrangement joins TRBV4-1 to TRBJ2-7; 8 bases are a match to TRBD2. Per germline, CDR1 MGHRA and CDR2 YSYEKL. This CDR3 has 15 residues. V was clipped by 1 base and J by 3 bases; unmatched bases: 5. The CDR3 sequence is CASSQVSGGLYEQYF. For the CDR3, the DNA is TGCGCCAGCAGCCAAGTATCGGGGGGGCTCTACGAGCAGTACTTC.